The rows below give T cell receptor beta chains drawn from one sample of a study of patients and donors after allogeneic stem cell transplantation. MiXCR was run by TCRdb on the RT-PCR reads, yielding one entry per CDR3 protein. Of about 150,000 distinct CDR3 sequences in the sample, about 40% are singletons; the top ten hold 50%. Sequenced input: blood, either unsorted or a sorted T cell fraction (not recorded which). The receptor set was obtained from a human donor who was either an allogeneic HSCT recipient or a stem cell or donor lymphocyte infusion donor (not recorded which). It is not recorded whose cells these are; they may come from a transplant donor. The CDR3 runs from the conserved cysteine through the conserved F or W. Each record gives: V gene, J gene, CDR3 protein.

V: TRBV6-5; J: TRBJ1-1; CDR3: CASRRGDTEAFF
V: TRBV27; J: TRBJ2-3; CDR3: CATGTSGAREDTQYF
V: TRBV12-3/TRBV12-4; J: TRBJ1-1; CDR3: CASSPGVNTEAFF
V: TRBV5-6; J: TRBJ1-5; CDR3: CASSFSPGGVSNQPQHF
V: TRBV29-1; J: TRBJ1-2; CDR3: CSTRRGGNYGYTF
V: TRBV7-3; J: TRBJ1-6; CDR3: CASSLIPGNGPLHF
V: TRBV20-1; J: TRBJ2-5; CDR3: CSALPGGPKETQYF
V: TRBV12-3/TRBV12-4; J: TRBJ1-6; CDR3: CASTPDRVNSPLHF
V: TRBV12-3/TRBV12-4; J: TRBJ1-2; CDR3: CASSFPGIYGYTF
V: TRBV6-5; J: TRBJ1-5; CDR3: CASSPLEGLGGSNQPQHF
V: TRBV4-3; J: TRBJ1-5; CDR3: CASSQDRVGPQPQHF
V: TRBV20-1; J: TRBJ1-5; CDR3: CSANDQPQHF
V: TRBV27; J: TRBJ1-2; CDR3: CASSLYPGYGGNYGYTF
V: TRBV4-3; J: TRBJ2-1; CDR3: CASSRAGTAPNSYNEQFF
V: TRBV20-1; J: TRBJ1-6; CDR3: CSASGGAQSPLHF
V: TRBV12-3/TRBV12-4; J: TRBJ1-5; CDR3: CASSDPFNQPQHF